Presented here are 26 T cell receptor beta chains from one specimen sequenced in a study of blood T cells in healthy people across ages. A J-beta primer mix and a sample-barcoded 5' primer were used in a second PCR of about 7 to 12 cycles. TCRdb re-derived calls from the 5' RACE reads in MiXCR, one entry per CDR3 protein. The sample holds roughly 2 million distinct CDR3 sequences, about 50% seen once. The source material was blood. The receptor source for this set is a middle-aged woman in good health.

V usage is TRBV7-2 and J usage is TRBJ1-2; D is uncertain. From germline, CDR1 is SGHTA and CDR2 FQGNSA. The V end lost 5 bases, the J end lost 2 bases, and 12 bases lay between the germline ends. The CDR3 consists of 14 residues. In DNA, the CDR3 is TGTGCCAGCAGCCTACAGCCGAACAACTATGGCTACACCTTC. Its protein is CASSLQPNNYGYTF. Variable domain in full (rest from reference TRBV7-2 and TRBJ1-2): GAGVSQSPSNKVTEKGKDVELRCDPISGHTALYWYRQSLGQGLEFLIYFQGNSAPDKSGLPSDRFSAERTGGSVSTLTIQRTQQEDSAVYLCASSLQPNNYGYTFGSGTRLTVV.

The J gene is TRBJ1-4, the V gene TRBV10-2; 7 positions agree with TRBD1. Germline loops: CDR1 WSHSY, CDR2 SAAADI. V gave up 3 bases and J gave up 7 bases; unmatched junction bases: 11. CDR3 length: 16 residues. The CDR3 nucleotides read TGCGCCAGCAGTGAATCGAAGGGGGCGCGGAGTGAAAAACTGTTTTTT. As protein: CASSESKGARSEKLFF.

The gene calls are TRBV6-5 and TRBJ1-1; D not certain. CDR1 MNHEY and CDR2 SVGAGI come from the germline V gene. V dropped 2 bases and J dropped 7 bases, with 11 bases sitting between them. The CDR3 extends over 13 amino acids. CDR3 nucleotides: TGTGCCAGCAGTTACGATATGGGTGGTGAAGCTTTCTTT. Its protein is CASSYDMGGEAFF.

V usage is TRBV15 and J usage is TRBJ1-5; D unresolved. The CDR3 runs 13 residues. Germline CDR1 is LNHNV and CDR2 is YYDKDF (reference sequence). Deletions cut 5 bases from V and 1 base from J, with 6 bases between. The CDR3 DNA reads TGTGCCACCAGCGAGGCAAGCAATCAGCCCCAGCATTTT. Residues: CATSEASNQPQHF.

CDR3 coding DNA: TGTGCCAGCAAGTCACTTACAAAAGACAATGAGCAGTTCTTC. Protein product: CASKSLTKDNEQFF. This chain joins TRBV6-2 or TRBV6-3 and TRBJ2-1; no definite D call. Germline-derived CDR1 and CDR2 are MNHEY and SVGEGT. The CDR3 has 14 amino acids. Trimming pared 7 bases from V and 5 bases from J, leaving 15 bases between.

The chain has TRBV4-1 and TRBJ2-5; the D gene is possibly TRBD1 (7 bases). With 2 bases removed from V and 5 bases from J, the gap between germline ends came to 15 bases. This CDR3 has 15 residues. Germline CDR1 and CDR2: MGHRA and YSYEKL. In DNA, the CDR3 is TGCGCCAGCAGCCAATACACGACAGGGACTGAGACCCAGTACTTC. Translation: CASSQYTTGTETQYF.

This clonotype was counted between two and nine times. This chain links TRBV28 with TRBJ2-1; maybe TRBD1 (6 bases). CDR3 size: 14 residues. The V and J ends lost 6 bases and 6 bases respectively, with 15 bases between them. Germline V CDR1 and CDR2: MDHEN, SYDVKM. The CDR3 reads CASRAAGQFNEQFF. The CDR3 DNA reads TGTGCCAGCAGGGCTGCAGGACAGTTCAATGAGCAGTTCTTC.

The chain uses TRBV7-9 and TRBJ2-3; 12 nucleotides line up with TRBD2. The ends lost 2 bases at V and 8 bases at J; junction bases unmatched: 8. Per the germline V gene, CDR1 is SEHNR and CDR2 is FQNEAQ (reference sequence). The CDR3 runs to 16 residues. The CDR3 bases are TGTGCCAGCAGCTTACTAGCGGGGGGGTCCAGCCGTACGCAGTATTTT. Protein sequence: CASSLLAGGSSRTQYF.

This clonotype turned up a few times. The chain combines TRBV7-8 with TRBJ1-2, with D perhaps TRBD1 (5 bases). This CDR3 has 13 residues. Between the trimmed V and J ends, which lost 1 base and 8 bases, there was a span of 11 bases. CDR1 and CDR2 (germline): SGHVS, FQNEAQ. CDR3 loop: CASSLVDIGGYTF. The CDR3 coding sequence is TGTGCCAGCAGCTTAGTGGACATCGGCGGCTACACCTTC.

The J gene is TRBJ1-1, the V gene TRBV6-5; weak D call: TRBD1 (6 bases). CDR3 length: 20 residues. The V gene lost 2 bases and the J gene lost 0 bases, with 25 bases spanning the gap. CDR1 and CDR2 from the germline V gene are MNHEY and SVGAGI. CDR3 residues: CASSYRGGIRSVVMNTEAFF. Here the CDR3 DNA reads TGTGCCAGCAGTTACCGAGGGGGGATCCGGTCGGTGGTGATGAACACTGAAGCTTTCTTT.

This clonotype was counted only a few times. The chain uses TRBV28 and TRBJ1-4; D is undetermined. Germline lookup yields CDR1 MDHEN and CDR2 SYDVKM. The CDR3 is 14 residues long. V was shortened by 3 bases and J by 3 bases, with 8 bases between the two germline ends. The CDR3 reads CASSLTPPNEKLFF. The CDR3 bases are TGTGCCAGCAGTTTGACACCGCCTAATGAAAAACTGTTTTTT.

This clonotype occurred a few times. The CDR3 reads CASSQGRLAGANEQFF. The CDR3 DNA reads TGTGCCAGCAGCCAAGGGCGGCTAGCGGGGGCCAATGAGCAGTTCTTC. This chain connects TRBV4-2 to TRBJ2-1; 10 bases line up with TRBD2. The CDR3 totals 16 residues. CDR1 and CDR2 from the germline V gene are LGHNA and YNFKEQ. V shed 1 base, J shed 6 bases, and the junction held 6 bases outside the gene matches.

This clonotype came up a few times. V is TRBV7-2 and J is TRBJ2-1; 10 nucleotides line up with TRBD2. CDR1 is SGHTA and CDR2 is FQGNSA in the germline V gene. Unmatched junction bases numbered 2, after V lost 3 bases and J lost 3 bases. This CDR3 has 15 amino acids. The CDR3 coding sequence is TGTGCCAGCAGCTTCGGACTAGCGGACTACAATGAGCAGTTCTTC. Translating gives CASSFGLADYNEQFF.

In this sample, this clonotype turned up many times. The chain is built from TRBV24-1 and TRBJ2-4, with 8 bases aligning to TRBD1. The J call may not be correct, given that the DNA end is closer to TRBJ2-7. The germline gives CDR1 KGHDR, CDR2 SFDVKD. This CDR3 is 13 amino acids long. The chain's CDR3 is CATSGTGSYEQYF. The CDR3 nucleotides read TGTGCCACCAGCGGGACAGGATCCTACGAGCAGTACTTC.

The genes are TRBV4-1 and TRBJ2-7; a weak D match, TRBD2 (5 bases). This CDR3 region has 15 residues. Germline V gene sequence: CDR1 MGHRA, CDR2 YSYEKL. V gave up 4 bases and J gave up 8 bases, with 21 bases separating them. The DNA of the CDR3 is TGCGCCAGCAGCCGGAACCAGGAGGCTCCGGGGAAGCAGTACTTC. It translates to CASSRNQEAPGKQYF.

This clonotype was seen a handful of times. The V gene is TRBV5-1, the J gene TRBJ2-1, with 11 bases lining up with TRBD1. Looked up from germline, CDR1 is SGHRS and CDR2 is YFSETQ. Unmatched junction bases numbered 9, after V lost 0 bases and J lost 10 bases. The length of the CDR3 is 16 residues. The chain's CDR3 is CASSLAAGQGVGEQFF. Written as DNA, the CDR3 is TGCGCCAGCAGCTTGGCCGCGGGACAGGGGGTGGGAGAGCAGTTCTTC.

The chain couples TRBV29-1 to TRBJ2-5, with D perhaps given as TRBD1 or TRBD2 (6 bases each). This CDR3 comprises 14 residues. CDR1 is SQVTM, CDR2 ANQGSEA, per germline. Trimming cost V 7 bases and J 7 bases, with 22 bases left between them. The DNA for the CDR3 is TGCAGCGCTGTCCGGGACACCTCCGGGGGGACCCAGTACTTC. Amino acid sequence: CSAVRDTSGGTQYF.

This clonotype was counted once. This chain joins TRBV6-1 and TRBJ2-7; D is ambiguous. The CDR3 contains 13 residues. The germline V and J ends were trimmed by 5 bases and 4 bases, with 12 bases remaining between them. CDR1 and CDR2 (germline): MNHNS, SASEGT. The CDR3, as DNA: TGTGCCAGCAGTAACCAACCGGATTACGAGCAGTACTTC. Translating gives CASSNQPDYEQYF.

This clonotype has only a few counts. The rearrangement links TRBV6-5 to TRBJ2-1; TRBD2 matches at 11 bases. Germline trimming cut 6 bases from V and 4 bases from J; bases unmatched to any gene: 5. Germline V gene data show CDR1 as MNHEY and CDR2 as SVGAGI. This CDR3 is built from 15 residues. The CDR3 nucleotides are TGTGCCAGCAGAATGGCTAGCGGGGGGTACAATGAGCAGTTCTTC. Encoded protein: CASRMASGGYNEQFF.

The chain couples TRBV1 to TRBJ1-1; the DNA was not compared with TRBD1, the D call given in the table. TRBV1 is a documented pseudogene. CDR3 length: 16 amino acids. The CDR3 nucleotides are TGCACCAGCAGCCAACAGGGCAGGGGGGGTCAAGCTGAAGCTTTCTTT. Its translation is CTSSQQGRGGQAEAFF.

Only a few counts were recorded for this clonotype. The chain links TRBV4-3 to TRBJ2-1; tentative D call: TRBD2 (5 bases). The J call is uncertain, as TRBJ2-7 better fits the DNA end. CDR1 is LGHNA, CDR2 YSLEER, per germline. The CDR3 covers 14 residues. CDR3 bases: TGCGCCAGCAGCCAGCCCCCCGGAGGCGATGAGCAGTACTTC. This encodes CASSQPPGGDEQYF.

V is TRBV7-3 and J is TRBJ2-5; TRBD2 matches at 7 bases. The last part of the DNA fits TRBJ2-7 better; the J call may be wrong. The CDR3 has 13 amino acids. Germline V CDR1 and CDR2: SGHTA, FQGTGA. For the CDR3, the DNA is TGTGCCAGCAGCCCGGATCCGGGGGGCGAGCAGTACTTC. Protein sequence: CASSPDPGGEQYF.

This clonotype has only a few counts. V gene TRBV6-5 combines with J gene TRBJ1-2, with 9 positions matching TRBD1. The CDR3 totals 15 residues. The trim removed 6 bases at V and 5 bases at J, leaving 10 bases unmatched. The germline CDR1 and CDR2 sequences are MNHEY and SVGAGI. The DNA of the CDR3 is TGTGCCAGCAGAGCTACGGACAGGGGATATTATGGCTACACCTTC. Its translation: CASRATDRGYYGYTF.

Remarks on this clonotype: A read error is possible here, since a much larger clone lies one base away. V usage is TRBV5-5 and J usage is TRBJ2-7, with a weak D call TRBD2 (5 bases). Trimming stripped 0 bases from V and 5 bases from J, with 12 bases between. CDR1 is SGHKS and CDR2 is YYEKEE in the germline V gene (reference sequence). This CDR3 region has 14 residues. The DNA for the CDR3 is TGTGCCAGCAGCTTGGTTGGAGGTGGCGACGAGCAGTACTTC. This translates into CASSLVGGGDEQYF.

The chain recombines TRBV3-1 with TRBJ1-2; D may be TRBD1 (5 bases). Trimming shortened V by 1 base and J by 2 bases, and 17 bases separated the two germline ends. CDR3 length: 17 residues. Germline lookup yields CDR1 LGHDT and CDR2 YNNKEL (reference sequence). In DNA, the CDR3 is TGTGCCAGCAGCCAAGGCCACAGGACTTTTACAAACTATGGCTACACCTTC. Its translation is CASSQGHRTFTNYGYTF.

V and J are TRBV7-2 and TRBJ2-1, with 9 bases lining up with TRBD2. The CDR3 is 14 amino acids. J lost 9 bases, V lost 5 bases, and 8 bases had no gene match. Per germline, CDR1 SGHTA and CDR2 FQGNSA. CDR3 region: CASSEGRGGIEQFF. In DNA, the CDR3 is TGTGCCAGCAGCGAGGGGCGGGGGGGCATTGAGCAGTTCTTC.